This is a list of T cell receptor beta chains from one sample in a study of patients and donors after allogeneic stem cell transplantation. TCRdb reanalysed the RT-PCR reads using MiXCR and keeps one entry per CDR3 protein. This table holds about 150,000 distinct CDR3 sequences, about 40% found once. Sequencing was performed on blood, either unsorted or a sorted T cell fraction (not recorded which). These receptor sequences come from a human donor who was either an allogeneic HSCT recipient or a stem cell or donor lymphocyte infusion donor (not recorded which). It is not recorded whose cells these are; they may come from a transplant donor. Each CDR3 is given with its conserved first and last residue. The order of the fields is clone size, V gene, D gene, J gene, CDR3 length, CDR3 DNA, CDR3 protein. The D gene is left open where the match is weak. Some rows have no size entry. The others give once, few or many, or a class for an expanded clone.

clone_size: few; v_call: TRBV21-1; d_call: .; j_call: TRBJ1-5; cdr3_length: 15; cdr3_nt: TGTGCCAGCAGCAAAGAGGGGACAGGGAGGGAGCCCCAGCATTTT; cdr3_aa: CASSKEGTGREPQHF
clone_size: few; v_call: TRBV5-1; d_call: TRBD2; j_call: TRBJ2-1; cdr3_length: 16; cdr3_nt: TGCGCCAGCAGCTTGTTGAAGCGGGGGGGCTACGATGAGCAGTTCTTC; cdr3_aa: CASSLLKRGGYDEQFF
clone_size: .; v_call: TRBV20-1; d_call: TRBD1; j_call: TRBJ1-2; cdr3_length: 13; cdr3_nt: TGCAGTGCCACGGGACAGTCTAACTATGGCTACACCTTC; cdr3_aa: CSATGQSNYGYTF
clone_size: few; v_call: TRBV15; d_call: .; j_call: TRBJ2-2; cdr3_length: 14; cdr3_nt: TGTGCCACCAGCATCCGCAAGAACACCGGGGAGCTGTTTTTT; cdr3_aa: CATSIRKNTGELFF
clone_size: .; v_call: TRBV12-3/TRBV12-4; d_call: TRBD1; j_call: TRBJ2-1; cdr3_length: 15; cdr3_nt: TGTGCCAGCAGGGCGGGACAGGGGGCGATGAATGAGCAGTTCTTC; cdr3_aa: CASRAGQGAMNEQFF
clone_size: .; v_call: TRBV9; d_call: TRBD2; j_call: TRBJ2-1; cdr3_length: 15; cdr3_nt: TGTGCCAGCAGCGCGACTAGCGGGGTTGACAATGAGCAGTTCTTC; cdr3_aa: CASSATSGVDNEQFF
clone_size: once; v_call: TRBV7-2; d_call: TRBD1; j_call: TRBJ2-2; cdr3_length: 13; cdr3_nt: TGTGCCAGCAGATCAGGGGGAACCGGGGAGCTGTTTTTT; cdr3_aa: CASRSGGTGELFF
clone_size: .; v_call: TRBV7-9; d_call: TRBD2; j_call: TRBJ2-1; cdr3_length: 14; cdr3_nt: TGTGCCAGCAGCTTCGAGGGAGGGAGCAATGAGCAGTTCTTC; cdr3_aa: CASSFEGGSNEQFF
clone_size: few; v_call: TRBV5-6; d_call: .; j_call: TRBJ1-1; cdr3_length: 14; cdr3_nt: TGTGCCAGCAGCTTGCCGGGGGCGGGCACTGAAGCTTTCTTT; cdr3_aa: CASSLPGAGTEAFF
clone_size: .; v_call: TRBV12-3/TRBV12-4; d_call: .; j_call: TRBJ2-1; cdr3_length: 14; cdr3_nt: TGTGTCAGCAGTTCTGTGGTCTCCTACAATGAGCAGTTCTTC; cdr3_aa: CVSSSVVSYNEQFF
clone_size: .; v_call: TRBV12-5; d_call: .; j_call: TRBJ2-1; cdr3_length: 13; cdr3_nt: TGTGCTGCCCGCAAGGGAACCTACAATGAGCAGTTCTTC; cdr3_aa: CAARKGTYNEQFF
clone_size: .; v_call: TRBV12-3/TRBV12-4; d_call: .; j_call: TRBJ2-7; cdr3_length: 15; cdr3_nt: TGTGCCAGCAGTTTCGGACAGTCAATGGGAGGCGAGCAGTACTTC; cdr3_aa: CASSFGQSMGGEQYF
clone_size: .; v_call: TRBV4-3; d_call: .; j_call: TRBJ1-4; cdr3_length: 17; cdr3_nt: TGCGCCAGCAGCCAAGAGTGGGCTCGGGAAACTAATGAAAAACTGTTTTTT; cdr3_aa: CASSQEWARETNEKLFF
clone_size: .; v_call: TRBV25-1; d_call: .; j_call: TRBJ1-2; cdr3_length: 13; cdr3_nt: TGTGCCAGCTCAGGGATAGCTAACTATGGCTACACCTTC; cdr3_aa: CASSGIANYGYTF
clone_size: .; v_call: TRBV7-6; d_call: .; j_call: TRBJ2-1; cdr3_length: 15; cdr3_nt: TGTGCCAGCAGCTTAACTGGGACGGATTACAATGAGCAGTTCTTC; cdr3_aa: CASSLTGTDYNEQFF
clone_size: .; v_call: TRBV12-3/TRBV12-4; d_call: .; j_call: TRBJ1-4; cdr3_length: 15; cdr3_nt: TGTGCCAGCAGTTTTAACCGCCAGCGTGGTGAAAAACTGTTTTTT; cdr3_aa: CASSFNRQRGEKLFF
clone_size: .; v_call: TRBV4-2; d_call: .; j_call: TRBJ1-5; cdr3_length: 13; cdr3_nt: TGTGCCAGCAGCCATCCAGGCAATCAGCCCCAGCATTTT; cdr3_aa: CASSHPGNQPQHF
clone_size: .; v_call: TRBV4-3; d_call: TRBD2; j_call: TRBJ2-3; cdr3_length: 16; cdr3_nt: TGCGCCAGCAGCCTGGAAGGGACTACTACCACAGATACGCAGTATTTT; cdr3_aa: CASSLEGTTTTDTQYF
clone_size: few; v_call: TRBV27; d_call: .; j_call: TRBJ2-1; cdr3_length: 13; cdr3_nt: TGTGCCAGCAGCCACCGGTGGGGTGATGAGCAGTTCTTC; cdr3_aa: CASSHRWGDEQFF
clone_size: few; v_call: TRBV4-2; d_call: TRBD2; j_call: TRBJ2-2; cdr3_length: 17; cdr3_nt: TGTGCCAGCAGCCAAAGGACCCTAGCGGGGGACACCGGGGAGCTGTTTTTT; cdr3_aa: CASSQRTLAGDTGELFF
clone_size: few; v_call: TRBV9; d_call: .; j_call: TRBJ1-6; cdr3_length: 16; cdr3_nt: TGTGCCAGCAGCGTCGACAGAAGCTCCTATAATTCACCCCTCCACTTT; cdr3_aa: CASSVDRSSYNSPLHF
clone_size: .; v_call: TRBV5-1; d_call: .; j_call: TRBJ1-5; cdr3_length: 18; cdr3_nt: TGCGCCAGCAGCTTGTACTTTTTGGCCCGACGAAACGTTCAGCCCCAGCATTTT; cdr3_aa: CASSLYFLARRNVQPQHF
clone_size: .; v_call: TRBV29-1; d_call: TRBD1; j_call: TRBJ1-1; cdr3_length: 10; cdr3_nt: TGCAGCGTTGATGTCAGGGGGACTTTCTTT; cdr3_aa: CSVDVRGTFF
clone_size: .; v_call: TRBV4-2; d_call: TRBD1; j_call: TRBJ2-1; cdr3_length: 17; cdr3_nt: TGTGCCAGCAGCCAGACATTGGGACAGGGGGTAAGCAATGAGCAGTTCTTC; cdr3_aa: CASSQTLGQGVSNEQFF
clone_size: .; v_call: TRBV5-1; d_call: TRBD1; j_call: TRBJ2-1; cdr3_length: 15; cdr3_nt: TGCGCCAGCAGGAACTCAGGACAGGGAGACAATGAGCAGTTCTTC; cdr3_aa: CASRNSGQGDNEQFF
clone_size: few; v_call: TRBV6-1; d_call: .; j_call: TRBJ1-5; cdr3_length: 16; cdr3_nt: TGTGCCAGCAGTGAAGGGTGGGGGGCGATCAATCAGCCCCAGCATTTT; cdr3_aa: CASSEGWGAINQPQHF
clone_size: many; v_call: TRBV28; d_call: .; j_call: TRBJ1-1; cdr3_length: 16; cdr3_nt: TGTGCCAGCAGTACTATTCCGGGACTGGAGAACACTGAAGCTTTCTTT; cdr3_aa: CASSTIPGLENTEAFF
clone_size: .; v_call: TRBV20-1; d_call: .; j_call: TRBJ1-1; cdr3_length: 14; cdr3_nt: TGCAGTGCTCTGGAAACTGAGGTGAAAACTGAAGCTTTCTTT; cdr3_aa: CSALETEVKTEAFF
clone_size: .; v_call: TRBV14; d_call: .; j_call: TRBJ2-1; cdr3_length: 17; cdr3_nt: TGTGCCAGCAGCCAAGCTTCGGGGGGCCTCGCCTACAATGAGCAGTTCTTC; cdr3_aa: CASSQASGGLAYNEQFF
clone_size: .; v_call: TRBV12-3/TRBV12-4; d_call: TRBD2; j_call: TRBJ2-1; cdr3_length: 15; cdr3_nt: TGTGCCAGCAGTGCCTCAGCGGGGGGGAACAATGAGCAGTTCTTC; cdr3_aa: CASSASAGGNNEQFF
clone_size: .; v_call: TRBV13; d_call: .; j_call: TRBJ2-3; cdr3_length: 14; cdr3_nt: TGTGCCAGCAGCCCCGCTCCCTACCGAGATACGCAGTATTTT; cdr3_aa: CASSPAPYRDTQYF
clone_size: .; v_call: TRBV20-1; d_call: .; j_call: TRBJ1-2; cdr3_length: 13; cdr3_nt: TGCAGTGCTAGTCAATCCCCCCGGAATGGCTACACCTTC; cdr3_aa: CSASQSPRNGYTF
clone_size: .; v_call: TRBV24-1; d_call: .; j_call: TRBJ1-2; cdr3_length: 15; cdr3_nt: TGTGCCACCAGTGATCCTCGGGGGTCTAACTATGGCTACACCTTC; cdr3_aa: CATSDPRGSNYGYTF
clone_size: .; v_call: TRBV21-1; d_call: .; j_call: TRBJ1-3; cdr3_length: 19; cdr3_nt: TGTGCCAGCATTCCACACGGCCAGGCTACAGACGGCTCTGGAAACACCATATATTTT; cdr3_aa: CASIPHGQATDGSGNTIYF
clone_size: few; v_call: TRBV2; d_call: .; j_call: TRBJ1-6; cdr3_length: 16; cdr3_nt: TGTGCCAGCAGTGAAGCGGAGGGGCGGTATAATTCACCCCTCCACTTT; cdr3_aa: CASSEAEGRYNSPLHF
clone_size: .; v_call: TRBV6-5; d_call: .; j_call: TRBJ1-1; cdr3_length: 15; cdr3_nt: TGTGCCAGCAGTTACTCCCAGGGTGAGAACACTGAAGCTTTCTTT; cdr3_aa: CASSYSQGENTEAFF
clone_size: .; v_call: TRBV4-3; d_call: .; j_call: TRBJ2-2; cdr3_length: 15; cdr3_nt: TGCGCCAGCAGCCAAGATCCAGGGTCTTACGGGGAGCTGTTTTTT; cdr3_aa: CASSQDPGSYGELFF
clone_size: .; v_call: TRBV24-1; d_call: TRBD2; j_call: TRBJ2-3; cdr3_length: 17; cdr3_nt: TGTGCCACCAGTGAGTGGACTAGCGGACTTGACACAGATACGCAGTATTTT; cdr3_aa: CATSEWTSGLDTDTQYF
clone_size: .; v_call: TRBV28; d_call: .; j_call: TRBJ1-5; cdr3_length: 15; cdr3_nt: TGTGCCAGCAGATTACTAGCATTGGGGGCTCAGCCCCAGCATTTT; cdr3_aa: CASRLLALGAQPQHF
clone_size: few; v_call: TRBV30; d_call: .; j_call: TRBJ1-4; cdr3_length: 11; cdr3_nt: TGTGCCTGGAGACGAAGGGAAAAACTGTTTTTT; cdr3_aa: CAWRRREKLFF
clone_size: .; v_call: TRBV6-5; d_call: .; j_call: TRBJ1-5; cdr3_length: 15; cdr3_nt: TGTGCCAGCAGTTACTACGGGGGGCGTGATCAGCCCCAGCATTTT; cdr3_aa: CASSYYGGRDQPQHF
clone_size: .; v_call: TRBV4-3; d_call: .; j_call: TRBJ1-2; cdr3_length: 14; cdr3_nt: TGCGCCAGCAGCCCCTTCGGATTTAACTATGGCTACACCTTC; cdr3_aa: CASSPFGFNYGYTF
clone_size: .; v_call: TRBV7-3; d_call: .; j_call: TRBJ1-6; cdr3_length: 14; cdr3_nt: TGTGCCAGCAGCTCGGGATGGACTAATTCACCCCTCCACTTT; cdr3_aa: CASSSGWTNSPLHF
clone_size: .; v_call: TRBV4-2; d_call: .; j_call: TRBJ1-1; cdr3_length: 17; cdr3_nt: TGTGCCAGCAGCCAAGATGGCAGGAGGTCCATGAACACTGAAGCTTTCTTT; cdr3_aa: CASSQDGRRSMNTEAFF
clone_size: .; v_call: TRBV24-1; d_call: TRBD2; j_call: TRBJ2-3; cdr3_length: 17; cdr3_nt: TGTGCCACCAGTGATTTGCAGGGCGGGGGGTTGACAGATACGCAGTATTTT; cdr3_aa: CATSDLQGGGLTDTQYF
clone_size: few; v_call: TRBV12-3/TRBV12-4; d_call: TRBD1; j_call: TRBJ2-1; cdr3_length: 15; cdr3_nt: TGTGCCAGCAGTTTAGGACAGGGTCTCTACAATGAGCAGTTCTTC; cdr3_aa: CASSLGQGLYNEQFF